These 14 T cell receptor beta chains came from one sample sequenced in a study of blood T cell repertoires in COVID-19. Clones were read by immunoSEQ multiplex PCR, and TCRdb kept only the in-frame ones, dropping some. The sample records approximately 50,000 clones, approximately 90% being singletons. Sequenced input: peripheral blood. These receptors were obtained from a human donor in a cohort sampled during active COVID-19.

The rearrangement uses TRBV6-5 and TRBJ1-6, with 7 positions matching TRBD1. Germline V gene sequence: CDR1 MNHEY, CDR2 SVGAGI. The CDR3 totals 15 residues. The V gene end was trimmed by 6 bases and the J gene end by 10 bases; junction bases not matched to a gene: 12. CDR3 sequence (DNA): TGTGCCAGCAGGTTCCTAGACAGGGACAACTCACCCCTCCACTTT. As protein: CASRFLDRDNSPLHF.

V usage is TRBV5-1 and J usage is TRBJ1-4; 10 bases agree with TRBD1. Losses at the gene ends were 6 bases for V and 8 bases for J; bases not matched to a gene: 7. The CDR3 is made up of 14 amino acids. Germline V lookup: CDR1 SGHRS, CDR2 YFSETQ. CDR3 residues: CASKSGTGVEKLFF. CDR3 coding DNA: TGCGCCAGCAAATCCGGGACAGGGGTAGAAAAACTGTTTTTT.

V gene TRBV18 combines with J gene TRBJ1-4, with a weak D call TRBD1 (6 bases). This CDR3 is built from 14 residues. Germline V gives CDR1 KGHSH, CDR2 LQKENI. Between the trimmed V and J ends, which lost 1 base and 7 bases, there was a span of 10 bases. CDR3 residues: CASSPLGAGEKLFF. The CDR3 region has the DNA TGTGCCAGCTCACCACTGGGGGCGGGTGAAAAACTGTTTTTT.

The gene calls are TRBV23-1 and TRBJ2-5; D is possibly TRBD1 (7 bases). TRBV23-1 is designated an ORF whose function remains uncertain. This CDR3 has 16 amino acids. Trimming pared 2 bases from V and 2 bases from J, leaving 15 bases between. Here the CDR3 reads CASSQVPRGRQETQYF. In DNA, the CDR3 is TGCGCCAGCAGTCAAGTCCCCAGGGGGAGGCAAGAGACCCAGTACTTC.

V gene TRBV25-1 combines with J gene TRBJ1-6, with 10 bases aligning to TRBD1. The CDR3 extends over 16 amino acids. The trim removed 5 bases at V and 11 bases at J, leaving 12 bases unmatched. Germline V gene lookup returns CDR1 MGHDK and CDR2 SYGVNS. The CDR3 is CASSLRAGQGFTPLHF. CDR3 DNA sequence: TGTGCCAGCAGTCTCCGGGCGGGACAGGGGTTCACACCCCTCCACTTT. Full variable domain (missing parts from reference TRBV25-1 and TRBJ1-6): EADIYQTPRYLVIGTGKKITLECSQTMGHDKMYWYQQDPGMELHLIHYSYGVNSTEKGDLSSESTVSRIRTEHFPLTLESARPSHTSQYLCASSLRAGQGFTPLHFGNGTRLTVT.

This sequence joins TRBV6-5 and TRBJ1-2, with 10 bases identical to TRBD1. The CDR3 sequence is 14 residues long. Germline CDR1 and CDR2: MNHEY and SVGAGI. V was pared by 6 bases and J by 6 bases, with 7 bases of the junction left unmatched. Here the CDR3 DNA reads TGTGCCAGCAGATCCCCGGGACAGGGGCATGGCTACACCTTC. This codes for CASRSPGQGHGYTF.

The chain combines TRBV7-2 with TRBJ2-5; 7 bases line up with TRBD2. This CDR3 has 16 amino acids. V lost 3 bases, J lost 4 bases, and 11 bases stayed unmatched. Germline V lookup: CDR1 SGHTA, CDR2 FQGNSA. CDR3 sequence (DNA): TGTGCCAGCAGCTTTAGGGCTAGCGGTATCGGAGAGACCCAGTACTTC. This sequence encodes CASSFRASGIGETQYF. Full variable domain (remainder filled in from reference TRBV7-2 and TRBJ2-5): GAGVSQSPSNKVTEKGKDVELRCDPISGHTALYWYRQSLGQGLEFLIYFQGNSAPDKSGLPSDRFSAERTGGSVSTLTIQRTQQEDSAVYLCASSFRASGIGETQYFGPGTRLLVL.

By sample fraction, this clone is medium-sized. Other DNA sequences within the sample encode an identical CDR3. The chain uses TRBV6-2 or TRBV6-3 and TRBJ1-2, with 9 bases matching TRBD1. Germline V CDR1 and CDR2: MNHEY, SVGEGT. V shed 3 bases and J 2 bases; nucleotides not matched to a gene: 4. This CDR3 is built from 15 residues. CDR3 residues: CASSYSTGGNYGYTF. The CDR3 nucleotides read TGTGCCAGCAGTTATTCGACAGGGGGGAACTATGGCTACACCTTC.

The genes are TRBV27 and TRBJ2-2; a weak D match, TRBD2 (6 bases). Germline values: CDR1 MNHEY, CDR2 SMNVEV (reference sequence). The length of the CDR3 is 16 residues. Trimming cost V 3 bases and J 6 bases, with 17 bases left between them. The CDR3: CASSLGGGIFSGELFF. CDR3 bases: TGTGCCAGCAGTTTGGGTGGAGGGATTTTTTCCGGGGAGCTGTTTTTT.

The chain uses TRBV19 and TRBJ2-3; possible D gene TRBD1, 6 bases. Germline lookup yields CDR1 LNHDA and CDR2 SQIVND (reference sequence). The CDR3 runs to 15 residues. V dropped 4 bases and J dropped 1 base, with 12 bases sitting between them. In nucleotides, the CDR3 is TGTGCCAGTAGTACGTTGACAGGCGGCACAGATACGCAGTATTTT. Translated, it gives CASSTLTGGTDTQYF. The full variable domain, in which reference TRBV19 and TRBJ2-3 provide the parts outside the CDR3, is DGGITQSPKYLFRKEGQNVTLSCEQNLNHDAMYWYRQDPGQGLRLIYYSQIVNDFQKGDIAEGYSVSREKKESFPLTVTSAQKNPTAFYLCASSTLTGGTDTQYFGPGTRLTVL.

The chain has TRBV7-3 and TRBJ1-2; tentatively, D is TRBD1 (6 bases). The germline V and J ends were trimmed by 3 bases and 8 bases, with 13 bases remaining between them. Germline V gives CDR1 SGHTA, CDR2 FQGTGA. This CDR3 region has 13 residues. The chain's CDR3 is CASSFDHRAGYTF. As DNA, the CDR3 is TGTGCCAGCAGCTTCGATCACAGGGCCGGCTACACCTTC.

CDR3 sequence reads: CASSSGPGVAEQYF. The CDR3 nucleotides are TGTGCCAGCAGTTCCGGGCCCGGGGTTGCCGAGCAGTACTTC. The rearrangement joins TRBV7-9 to TRBJ2-7; D possibly corresponds to TRBD2 (5 bases). Trimming shortened V by 6 bases and J by 6 bases, and 18 bases separated the two germline ends. From germline, CDR1 is SEHNR and CDR2 FQNEAQ (reference sequence). The length of the CDR3 is 14 residues.

The V gene is TRBV18, the J gene TRBJ2-2; possible D gene TRBD2, 5 bases. Germline V CDR1 and CDR2: KGHSH, LQKENI. The V end was cut by 2 bases, the J end by 5 bases, with 18 bases between. This CDR3 spans 17 amino acids. CDR3 nucleotide sequence: TGTGCCAGCTCACCATCCCCGGGAATCCTCGGAACCGGGGAGCTGTTTTTT. It is translated as CASSPSPGILGTGELFF.

The J gene is TRBJ1-3, the V gene TRBV6-1; 9 positions match TRBD1. The length of the CDR3 is 16 residues. V trimming: 4 bases; J trimming: 2 bases; junction bases outside the gene matches: 6. Germline V gene sequence: CDR1 MNHNS, CDR2 SASEGT. CDR3 loop: CASSVTRTGAGNTIYF. The CDR3 bases are TGTGCCAGCAGTGTCACGCGGACAGGGGCTGGAAACACCATATATTTT.